The clone carrying this T cell receptor beta chain was detected ten times or more. Its antigen is not known. Germline is not matched at one junction end, which may reflect a read error. The source of the sample is a study of tumor-infiltrating lymphocytes in primary liver carcinoma. Whole-study results and caveats: Tumor samples exhibited a significantly greater top-250-clone fraction than blood samples (p = 0.039).

Germline CDR1 and CDR2: MNHEY and SVGEGT. The CDR3 is made up of 15 amino acids. TCR beta cDNA was reverse-transcribed from roughly 520 ng of total RNA. The reaction used a constant-region primer and ProtoScript II reverse transcriptase. Employing slightly modified ARM-PCR, three nested multiplex PCR rounds were run, and these gave rise to the TCR beta libraries. Forward primers for TRBV1-TRBV30 and a C-beta reverse primer served the first two PCR rounds, at about 11 cycles each. TCRdb passed the multiplex PCR reads through MiXCR, listing each CDR3 protein once. This sample yields approximately 45,000 distinct CDR3 sequences, of which about three quarters are seen a single time; roughly 19% belongs to the top ten. Between roughly 18 and 30 mg of unsorted bulk tissue served as the source from which RNA and DNA were co-extracted.

The chain carries TRBV6-2 or TRBV6-3 and TRBJ2-5, with 7 positions matching TRBD1. The receptor was isolated from a man aged 40-49 years with primary liver carcinoma and hepatitis B virus infection. Sequenced sample: liver tumor tissue from sampling region 2. Subset indicated: tumor region T2, inferior pole. CDR3 bases: TGTGCCAGCAGTGCCCCGACAGGGACCCAAGGGACCCAGTACTTC. This translates into CASSAPTGTQGTQYF.